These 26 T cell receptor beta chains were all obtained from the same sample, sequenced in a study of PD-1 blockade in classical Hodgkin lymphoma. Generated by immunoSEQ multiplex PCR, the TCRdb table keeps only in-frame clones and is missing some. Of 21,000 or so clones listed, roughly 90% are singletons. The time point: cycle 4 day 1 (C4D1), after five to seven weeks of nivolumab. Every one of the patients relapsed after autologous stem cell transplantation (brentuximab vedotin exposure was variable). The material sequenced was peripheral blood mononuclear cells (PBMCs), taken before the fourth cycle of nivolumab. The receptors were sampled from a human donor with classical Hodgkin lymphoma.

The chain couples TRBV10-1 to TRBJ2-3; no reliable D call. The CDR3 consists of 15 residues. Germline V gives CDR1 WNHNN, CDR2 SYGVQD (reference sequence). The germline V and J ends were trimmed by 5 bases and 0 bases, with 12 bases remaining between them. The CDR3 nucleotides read TGCGCCAGCAGTCAGCTTCGAGGTAGCACAGATACGCAGTATTTT. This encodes CASSQLRGSTDTQYF.

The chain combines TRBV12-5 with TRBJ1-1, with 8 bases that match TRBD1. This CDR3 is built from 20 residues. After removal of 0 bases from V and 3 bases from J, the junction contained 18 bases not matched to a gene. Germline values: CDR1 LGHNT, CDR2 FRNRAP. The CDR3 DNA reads TGTGCTAGTGGTTTGGTAATATCAGGGGGCGTAGGGAACGGGGACACTGAAGCTTTCTTT. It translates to CASGLVISGGVGNGDTEAFF.

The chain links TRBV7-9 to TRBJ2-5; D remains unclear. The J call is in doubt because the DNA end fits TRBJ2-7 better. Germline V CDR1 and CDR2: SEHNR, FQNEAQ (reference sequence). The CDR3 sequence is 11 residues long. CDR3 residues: CASSLENEQYF. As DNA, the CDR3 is TGTGCCAGCAGCTTAGAGAACGAGCAGTACTTC.

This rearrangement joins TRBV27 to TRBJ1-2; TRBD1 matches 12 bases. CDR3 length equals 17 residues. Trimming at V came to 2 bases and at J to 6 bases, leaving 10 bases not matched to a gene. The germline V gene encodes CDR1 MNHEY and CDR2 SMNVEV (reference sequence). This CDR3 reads CASSLRGPGQGADGYTF. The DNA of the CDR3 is TGTGCCAGCAGTTTAAGGGGGCCGGGACAGGGGGCGGATGGCTACACCTTC.

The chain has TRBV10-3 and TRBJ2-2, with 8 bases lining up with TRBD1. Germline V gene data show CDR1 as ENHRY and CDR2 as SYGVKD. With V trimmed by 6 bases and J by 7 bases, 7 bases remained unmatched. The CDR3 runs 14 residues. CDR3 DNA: TGTGCCATCAGCGCACGGACAGGGTTCGGGGAGCTGTTTTTT. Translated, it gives CAISARTGFGELFF.

The CDR3, as DNA: TGTGCCAGCACGACTAGCGGGAGGGCCATTTACGAGCAGTACTTC. Translation: CASTTSGRAIYEQYF. This chain uses TRBV6-5 with TRBJ2-7, with 14 bases fitting TRBD2. The V and J ends lost 7 bases and 4 bases, in that order; junction bases with no gene match: 6. CDR1 is MNHEY and CDR2 is SVGAGI in the germline V gene. The CDR3 totals 15 residues.

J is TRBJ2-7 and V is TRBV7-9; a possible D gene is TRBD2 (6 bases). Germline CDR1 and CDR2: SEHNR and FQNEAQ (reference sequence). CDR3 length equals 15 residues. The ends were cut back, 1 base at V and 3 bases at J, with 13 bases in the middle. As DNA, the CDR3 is TGTGCCAGCAGCTTAGGCCCTGCGGGAATCTACGAGCAGTACTTC. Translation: CASSLGPAGIYEQYF.

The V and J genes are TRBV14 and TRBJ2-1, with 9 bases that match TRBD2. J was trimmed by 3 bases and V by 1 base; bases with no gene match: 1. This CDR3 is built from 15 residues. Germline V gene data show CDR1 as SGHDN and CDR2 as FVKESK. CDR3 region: CASSQGLAVYNEQFF. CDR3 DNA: TGTGCCAGCAGCCAAGGACTAGCGGTCTACAATGAGCAGTTCTTC.

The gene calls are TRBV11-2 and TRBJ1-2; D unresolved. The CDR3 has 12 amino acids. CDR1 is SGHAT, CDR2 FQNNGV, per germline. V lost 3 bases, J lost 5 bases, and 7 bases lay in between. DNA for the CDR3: TGTGCCAGCAGCTTTGAGGAATATGGCTACACCTTC. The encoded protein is CASSFEEYGYTF.

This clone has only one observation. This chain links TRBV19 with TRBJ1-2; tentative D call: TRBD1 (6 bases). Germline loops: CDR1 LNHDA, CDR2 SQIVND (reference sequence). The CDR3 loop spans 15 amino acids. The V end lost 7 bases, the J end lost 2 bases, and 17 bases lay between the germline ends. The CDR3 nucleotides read TGTGCCAGTAACCAGGGAGGCAGGGGAAACTATGGCTACACCTTC. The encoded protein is CASNQGGRGNYGYTF.

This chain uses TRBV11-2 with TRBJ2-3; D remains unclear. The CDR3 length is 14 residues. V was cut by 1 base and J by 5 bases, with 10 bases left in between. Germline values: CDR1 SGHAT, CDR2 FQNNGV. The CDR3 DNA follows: TGTGCCAGCAGCTTAGGACGGATTTTAGATACGCAGTATTTT. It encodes CASSLGRILDTQYF.

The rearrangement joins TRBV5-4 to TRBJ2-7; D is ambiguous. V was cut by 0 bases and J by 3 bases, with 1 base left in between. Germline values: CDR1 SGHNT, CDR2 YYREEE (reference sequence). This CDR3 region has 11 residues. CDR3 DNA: TGTGCCAGCAGCTTGGGCTACGAGCAGTACTTC. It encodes CASSLGYEQYF.

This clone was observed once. The DNA for the CDR3 is TGCGCCAGCAGCGCGGACTCAGGCGAAGCTTTCTTT. Its translation: CASSADSGEAFF. This sequence joins TRBV5-1 and TRBJ1-1; D not certain. Trimming stripped 4 bases from V and 8 bases from J, with 12 bases between. Germline CDR1 is SGHRS and CDR2 is YFSETQ. This CDR3 spans 12 amino acids.

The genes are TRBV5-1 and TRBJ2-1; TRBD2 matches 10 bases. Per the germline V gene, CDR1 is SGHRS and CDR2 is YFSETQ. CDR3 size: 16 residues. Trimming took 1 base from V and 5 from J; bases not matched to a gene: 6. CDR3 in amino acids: CASSLRASGGHNEQFF. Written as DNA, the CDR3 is TGCGCCAGCAGCTTGCGGGCTAGCGGGGGACACAATGAGCAGTTCTTC.

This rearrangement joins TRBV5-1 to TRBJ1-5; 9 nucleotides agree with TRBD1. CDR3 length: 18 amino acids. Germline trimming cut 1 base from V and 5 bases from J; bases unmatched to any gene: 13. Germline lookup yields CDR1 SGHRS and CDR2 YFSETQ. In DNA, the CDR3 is TGCGCCAGCAGCTTGTCGTGGGACAGGGCCCCCGGGCATCAGCCCCAGCATTTT. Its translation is CASSLSWDRAPGHQPQHF.

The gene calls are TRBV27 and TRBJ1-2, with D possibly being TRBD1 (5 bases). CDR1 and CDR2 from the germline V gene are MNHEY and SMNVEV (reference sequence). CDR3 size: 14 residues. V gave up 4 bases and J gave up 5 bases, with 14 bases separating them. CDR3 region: CASSWGGEAYGYTF. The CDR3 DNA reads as TGTGCCAGCAGTTGGGGGGGGGAGGCTTATGGCTACACCTTC.

The CDR3 loop reads CASSPNREFYEQYF. The CDR3, as DNA: TGTGCCAGCAGTCCAAACAGGGAATTCTACGAGCAGTACTTC. The rearrangement uses TRBV6-5 and TRBJ2-7; D is perhaps TRBD1 (6 bases). V was cut by 5 bases and J by 3 bases, with 14 bases left in between. Germline V CDR1 and CDR2: MNHEY, SVGAGI. The CDR3 extends over 14 amino acids.

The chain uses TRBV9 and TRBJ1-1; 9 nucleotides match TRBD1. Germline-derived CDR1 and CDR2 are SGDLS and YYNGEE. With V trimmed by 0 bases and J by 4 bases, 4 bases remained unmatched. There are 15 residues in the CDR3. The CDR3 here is CASSVEGQGSTEAFF. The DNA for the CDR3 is TGTGCCAGCAGCGTAGAGGGACAGGGAAGCACTGAAGCTTTCTTT.

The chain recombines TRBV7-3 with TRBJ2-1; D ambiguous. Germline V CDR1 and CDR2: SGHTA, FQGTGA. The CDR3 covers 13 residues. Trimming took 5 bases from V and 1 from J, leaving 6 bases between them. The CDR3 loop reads CASSPYSYNEQFF. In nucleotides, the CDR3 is TGTGCCAGCAGCCCATATTCCTACAATGAGCAGTTCTTC.

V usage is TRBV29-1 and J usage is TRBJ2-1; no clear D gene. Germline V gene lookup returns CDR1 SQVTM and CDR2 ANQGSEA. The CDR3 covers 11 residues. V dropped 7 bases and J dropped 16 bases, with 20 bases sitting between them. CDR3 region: CSAERNSGPFF. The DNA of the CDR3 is TGCAGCGCCGAAAGGAACTCTGGCCCCTTCTTC.

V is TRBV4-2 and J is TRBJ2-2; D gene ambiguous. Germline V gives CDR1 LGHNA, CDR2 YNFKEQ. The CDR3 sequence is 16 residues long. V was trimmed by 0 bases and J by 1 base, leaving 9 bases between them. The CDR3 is CASSQDSDWNTGELFF. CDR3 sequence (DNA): TGTGCCAGCAGCCAAGATTCGGATTGGAACACCGGGGAGCTGTTTTTT.

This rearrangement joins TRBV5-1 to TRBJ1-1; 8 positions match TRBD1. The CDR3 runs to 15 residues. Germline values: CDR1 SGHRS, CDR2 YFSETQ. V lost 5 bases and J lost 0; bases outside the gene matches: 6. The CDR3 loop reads CASRPETGVNTEAFF. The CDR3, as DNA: TGCGCCAGCAGGCCGGAGACAGGGGTGAACACTGAAGCTTTCTTT. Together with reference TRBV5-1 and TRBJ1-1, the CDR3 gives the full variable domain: KAGVTQTPRYLIKTRGQQVTLSCSPISGHRSVSWYQQTPGQGLQFLFEYFSETQRNKGNFPGRFSGRQFSNSRSEMNVSTLELGDSALYLCASRPETGVNTEAFFGQGTRLTVV.

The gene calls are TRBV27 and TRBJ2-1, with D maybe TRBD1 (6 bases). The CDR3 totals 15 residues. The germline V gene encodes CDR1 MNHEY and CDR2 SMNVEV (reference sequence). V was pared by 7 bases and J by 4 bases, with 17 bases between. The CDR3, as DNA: TGTGCCAGCAAAACCGGGACATTGACGTACAATGAGCAGTTCTTC. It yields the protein CASKTGTLTYNEQFF.

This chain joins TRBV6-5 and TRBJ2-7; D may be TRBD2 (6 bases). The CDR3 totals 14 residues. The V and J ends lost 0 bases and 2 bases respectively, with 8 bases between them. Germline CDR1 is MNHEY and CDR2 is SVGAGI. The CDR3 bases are TGTGCCAGCAGTTACTCCGGGGAGGCCTACGAGCAGTACTTC. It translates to CASSYSGEAYEQYF.

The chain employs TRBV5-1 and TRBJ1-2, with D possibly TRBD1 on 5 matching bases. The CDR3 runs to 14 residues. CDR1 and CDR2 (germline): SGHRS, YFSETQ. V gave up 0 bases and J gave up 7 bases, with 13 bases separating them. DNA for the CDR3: TGCGCCAGCAGCTTGGATACAGGTTCGGGTGGCTACACCTTC. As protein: CASSLDTGSGGYTF.

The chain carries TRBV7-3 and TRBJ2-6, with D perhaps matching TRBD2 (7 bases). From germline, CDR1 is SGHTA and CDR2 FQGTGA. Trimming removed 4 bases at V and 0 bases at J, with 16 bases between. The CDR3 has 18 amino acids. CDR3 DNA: TGTGCCAGCAGCTCAGCGGGACACATGGGCTCTGGGGCCAACGTCCTGACTTTC. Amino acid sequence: CASSSAGHMGSGANVLTF.